Presented here are 29 T cell receptor beta chains from one specimen sequenced in a study of lymphopenia after photon versus proton radiotherapy. Assay used: immunoSEQ multiplex PCR; TCRdb lists only in-frame clones, some missing. Of some 26,000 clones in the sample, around 80% are singletons; the top ten hold under 35%. The sequenced sample was peripheral blood, obtained from a patient treated with photon-based radiotherapy. The receptors were sampled from a man aged 45-60 years with gastric cancer.

This clone occurred a few times. This chain uses TRBV11-1 with TRBJ1-1; a possible D gene is TRBD1 (5 bases). Looked up from germline, CDR1 is SGHAT and CDR2 is FQDESV (reference sequence). The CDR3 is 13 amino acids. V was trimmed by 5 bases and J by 1 base, leaving 8 bases between them. Here the CDR3 reads CASSIQGNTEAFF. In DNA form, the CDR3 reads TGTGCCAGCAGCATCCAGGGGAACACTGAAGCTTTCTTT.

V usage is TRBV30 and J usage is TRBJ1-1, with 8 bases fitting TRBD1. V gave up 2 bases and J gave up 4 bases; unmatched junction bases: 6. This CDR3 has 14 amino acids. The V gene's germline CDR1 is GTSNPN and CDR2 SVGIG (reference sequence). CDR3: CAWSTKTGGTEAFF. CDR3 bases: TGTGCCTGGAGTACCAAAACAGGGGGCACTGAAGCTTTCTTT.

CDR3 amino acids: CASKGRDSYEQYV. In DNA, the CDR3 is TGTGCCAGCAAAGGGCGGGACTCCTACGAGCAGTACGTC. The chain is built from TRBV5-6 and TRBJ2-7; weak D call: TRBD2 (6 bases). CDR1 SGHDT and CDR2 YYEEEE come from the germline V gene. The CDR3 is 13 amino acids. The ends were cut back, 6 bases at V and 0 bases at J, with 10 bases in the middle.

The V call is TRBV7-2, the J call TRBJ2-3; TRBD2 matches 9 bases. Germline V gene lookup returns CDR1 SGHTA and CDR2 FQGNSA. The CDR3 extends over 17 amino acids. V lost 3 bases and J lost 2; bases outside the gene matches: 9. CDR3 region: CASSLKGLAYYTDTQYF. In DNA, the CDR3 is TGTGCCAGCAGCTTGAAGGGACTAGCCTACTACACAGATACGCAGTATTTT.

This rearrangement joins TRBV19 to TRBJ1-5; D unresolved. The CDR3 contains 15 residues. V lost 7 bases to trimming and J lost 6 bases, with 19 bases between them. CDR1 and CDR2 (germline): LNHDA, SQIVND (reference sequence). For the CDR3, the DNA is TGTGCCAGTAAATCTGGGGTACTCACCCTTCAGCCCCAGCATTTT. This translates into CASKSGVLTLQPQHF.

The chain has TRBV5-1 and TRBJ2-2; no reliable D call. V lost 0 bases, J lost 2 bases, and 5 bases lay in between. Germline V gives CDR1 SGHRS, CDR2 YFSETQ. The CDR3 is made up of 14 amino acids. In DNA form, the CDR3 reads TGCGCCAGCAGCTTGGGGAAAAACACCGGGGAGCTGTTTTTT. As protein: CASSLGKNTGELFF.

The V gene is TRBV9, the J gene TRBJ2-7, with 8 nucleotides matching TRBD1. Trimming at V came to 3 bases and at J to 9 bases, leaving 8 bases not matched to a gene. Germline CDR1 and CDR2: SGDLS and YYNGEE. The CDR3 sequence is 13 residues long. The CDR3 coding sequence is TGTGCCAGCAGCGCCGACACAGGGGGAAGGCAGTACTTC. Translating it yields CASSADTGGRQYF.

The chain recombines TRBV6-1 with TRBJ2-7; the D is unclear. Germline CDR1 MNHNS, CDR2 SASEGT. This CDR3 is 12 amino acids long. Trimming removed 0 bases from V and 7 bases from J, with 7 bases in between. CDR3 DNA: TGTGCCAGCAGTGAAGCGTTGCTGGAGCAGTACGTC. It is translated as CASSEALLEQYV.

The genes are TRBV15 and TRBJ1-2; D uncertain. The CDR3 covers 14 residues. V was pared by 3 bases and J by 4 bases, with 12 bases between. The germline V gene has CDR1 LNHNV and CDR2 YYDKDF (reference sequence). The CDR3 sequence: CATSSQWVSYGYTF. In DNA, the CDR3 is TGTGCCACCAGCAGCCAATGGGTCTCCTATGGCTACACCTTC.

The chain recombines TRBV10-3 with TRBJ2-2; D is possibly TRBD1 or TRBD2 (5 bases each). V dropped 6 bases and J dropped 6 bases, with 14 bases sitting between them. The CDR3 loop spans 14 amino acids. Germline CDR1 is ENHRY and CDR2 is SYGVKD. CDR3 in DNA: TGTGCCATCAGCCCCACCGGGACCCCCGGGGAGCTGTTTTTT. Protein sequence: CAISPTGTPGELFF.

This clone was recorded once. The rearrangement joins TRBV6-1 to TRBJ2-7; D may match TRBD1 or TRBD2 (5 bases each). V shed 5 bases and J shed 2 bases, with 13 bases lying between them. Germline V gene sequence: CDR1 MNHNS, CDR2 SASEGT. The CDR3 sequence is 14 residues long. The CDR3 coding sequence is TGTGCCAGCAGTCGCCGGGACGGCCCCTACGAGCAGTACGTC. Protein product: CASSRRDGPYEQYV.

CDR3 protein: CSVADLPSTDTQYF. In DNA form, the CDR3 reads TGCAGCGTTGCTGACTTACCTAGCACAGATACGCAGTATTTT. This rearrangement joins TRBV29-1 to TRBJ2-3; no reliable D call. The CDR3 has 14 amino acids. Germline CDR1 is SQVTM and CDR2 is ANQGSEA. Trimming shortened V by 4 bases and J by 0 bases, and 11 bases separated the two germline ends.

The chain joins TRBV12-5 to TRBJ2-1, with TRBD1 matching 9 bases. The CDR3 is 15 amino acids. Looked up from germline, CDR1 is LGHNT and CDR2 is FRNRAP. Trimming removed 7 bases from V and 7 bases from J; junction bases left unmatched: 11. CDR3 in amino acids: CASEIPGQGSNEQFF. CDR3 DNA sequence: TGTGCTAGTGAAATACCGGGACAGGGCTCGAATGAGCAGTTCTTC.

This chain uses TRBV19 with TRBJ2-2; 7 bases are a match to TRBD1. The CDR3 runs to 15 residues. The germline CDR1 and CDR2 sequences are LNHDA and SQIVND (reference sequence). The V segment lost 6 bases and the J segment 4 bases; nucleotides outside the gene matches: 8. Written as DNA, the CDR3 is TGTGCCAGTAGGAGGGGGCGCGATGCCACCGGGGAGCTGTTTTTT. It codes for CASRRGRDATGELFF.

V and J are TRBV5-6 and TRBJ2-7; TRBD2 agrees at 8 bases. Losses at the gene ends were 6 bases for V and 3 bases for J; bases not matched to a gene: 8. Germline CDR1 is SGHDT and CDR2 is YYEEEE. This CDR3 comprises 14 residues. For the CDR3, the DNA is TGTGCCAGCACCCAAGGACTAGCAGTCTACGAGCAGTACGTC. This translates into CASTQGLAVYEQYV.

This rearrangement joins TRBV19 to TRBJ1-5, with 10 bases lining up with TRBD1. The germline V gene has CDR1 LNHDA and CDR2 SQIVND (reference sequence). Germline trimming cut 5 bases from V and 2 bases from J; bases unmatched to any gene: 0. The CDR3 sequence is 14 residues long. The CDR3 nucleotides are TGTGCCAGTAGTGGGACAGGGGGCAATCAGCCCCAGCATTTT. Protein: CASSGTGGNQPQHF. Drawing the rest from reference TRBV19 and TRBJ1-5, the complete variable domain is DGGITQSPKYLFRKEGQNVTLSCEQNLNHDAMYWYRQDPGQGLRLIYYSQIVNDFQKGDIAEGYSVSREKKESFPLTVTSAQKNPTAFYLCASSGTGGNQPQHFGDGTRLSIL.

This chain connects TRBV19 to TRBJ2-1, with D perhaps TRBD1 (5 bases). The length of the CDR3 is 13 residues. The V gene lost 0 bases and the J gene lost 7 bases, with 7 bases spanning the gap. Germline V gene lookup returns CDR1 LNHDA and CDR2 SQIVND (reference sequence). CDR3 region: CASSIDQGNEQFF. In DNA form, the CDR3 reads TGTGCCAGTAGTATAGATCAGGGAAATGAGCAGTTCTTC.

This rearrangement joins TRBV5-1 to TRBJ2-7; D is unclear. CDR3 length: 13 residues. Trimming took off 1 base at V and 4 bases at J, with 9 bases between the two ends. Germline CDR1 SGHRS, CDR2 YFSETQ. DNA for the CDR3: TGCGCCAGCAGCTTGCGAACCGAATACGAGCAGTACTTC. It yields the protein CASSLRTEYEQYF.

The V gene is TRBV19, the J gene TRBJ2-3; TRBD2 agrees at 8 bases. This CDR3 region has 13 residues. CDR1 is LNHDA and CDR2 is SQIVND in the germline V gene (reference sequence). Trimming cost V 10 bases and J 7 bases; bases outside gene matches: 10. For the CDR3, the DNA is TGTGCCACCAAGGGACTAGATGCAAATACGCAGTATTTT. The encoded protein is CATKGLDANTQYF.

The chain combines TRBV6-5 with TRBJ1-5, with no clear D. CDR3 size: 14 residues. Germline CDR1 and CDR2: MNHEY and SVGAGI. V shed 4 bases and J shed 7 bases, with 14 bases lying between them. CDR3 DNA: TGTGCCAGCAGTTCCGCAGATGGAGGGCAGCCCCAGCATTTT. The encoded protein is CASSSADGGQPQHF.

This sequence joins TRBV11-3 and TRBJ2-5; the D gene is possibly TRBD1 (5 bases). The CDR3 loop spans 14 amino acids. With 0 bases removed from V and 1 base from J, the gap between germline ends came to 6 bases. Germline CDR1 reads SGHNT; CDR2 reads YENEEA. The CDR3 nucleotides are TGTGCCAGCAGCTTAGACCAGGGCCAAGAGACCCAGTACTTC. It translates to CASSLDQGQETQYF. Combining the CDR3 with reference TRBV11-3 and TRBJ2-5 gives the whole variable domain EAGVVQSPRYKIIEKKQPVAFWCNPISGHNTLYWYLQNLGQGPELLIRYENEEAVDDSQLPKDRFSAERLKGVDSTLKIQPAELGDSAVYLCASSLDQGQETQYFGPGTRLLVL.

The rearrangement uses TRBV5-1 and TRBJ2-2; unclear D gene. Germline lookup yields CDR1 SGHRS and CDR2 YFSETQ. CDR3 length: 15 residues. Trimming shortened V by 2 bases and J by 4 bases, and 12 bases separated the two germline ends. For the CDR3, the DNA is TGCGCCAGCAGCTTTGCGTTAGCCGTCACCGGGGAGCTGTTTTTT. This translates into CASSFALAVTGELFF.

A word on this clone: An end of the junction does not agree with germline; a read error may underlie this. The chain has TRBV7-9 and TRBJ2-1; D is perhaps TRBD1 (5 bases). Germline loops: CDR1 SEHNR, CDR2 FQNEAQ (reference sequence). The CDR3 is 16 residues long. Here the CDR3 DNA reads TGTGCCAGCAGCCCGAGCCTCGACAGCTACTACGATGAGCAGTTCTTC. This sequence encodes CASSPSLDSYYDEQFF.

The chain combines TRBV11-2 with TRBJ1-1; perhaps TRBD1 as D (5 bases). V lost 1 base, J lost 3 bases, and 9 bases lay in between. Per germline, CDR1 SGHAT and CDR2 FQNNGV. CDR3 length: 14 residues. The CDR3 loop reads CASSLGGFYTEAFF. The CDR3 DNA reads as TGTGCCAGCAGCTTAGGGGGGTTTTACACTGAAGCTTTCTTT. The full variable domain, completed using reference TRBV11-2 and TRBJ1-1, is EAGVAQSPRYKIIEKRQSVAFWCNPISGHATLYWYQQILGQGPKLLIQFQNNGVVDDSQLPKDRFSAERLKGVDSTLKIQPAKLEDSAVYLCASSLGGFYTEAFFGQGTRLTVV.

The chain carries TRBV9 and TRBJ1-1, with 10 bases matching TRBD1. The CDR3 has 17 residues. CDR1 and CDR2 (germline): SGDLS, YYNGEE. V shed 2 bases and J 4 bases; nucleotides not matched to a gene: 11. The CDR3, as DNA: TGTGCCAGCAGCGTCTGGGACAGGGGTTTTGGAGGCACTGAAGCTTTCTTT. This encodes CASSVWDRGFGGTEAFF.

The chain is built from TRBV6-1 and TRBJ1-6; D is unclear. Trimming removed 2 bases at V and 2 bases at J, with 10 bases between. This CDR3 is built from 16 residues. Germline CDR1 and CDR2: MNHNS and SASEGT. The CDR3 loop is CASSEYEGAYNSPLHF. The CDR3 DNA is TGTGCCAGCAGTGAATACGAAGGTGCCTATAATTCACCCCTCCACTTT.

This chain joins TRBV18 and TRBJ1-3; 8 bases fit TRBD1. Germline V lookup: CDR1 KGHSH, CDR2 LQKENI. Trimming took 5 bases from V and 4 from J; bases not matched to a gene: 10. The CDR3 loop spans 16 amino acids. CDR3 residues: CASSRVTGDGGNTIYF. CDR3 in DNA: TGTGCCAGCTCAAGAGTGACAGGGGATGGAGGAAACACCATATATTTT. The whole variable domain, filled in from reference TRBV18 and TRBJ1-3, reads NAGVMQNPRHLVRRRGQEARLRCSPMKGHSHVYWYRQLPEEGLKFMVYLQKENIIDESGMPKERFSAEFPKEGPSILRIQQVVRGDSAAYFCASSRVTGDGGNTIYFGEGSWLTVV.

This rearrangement joins TRBV6-5 to TRBJ2-3; D not certain. The germline V and J ends were trimmed by 6 bases and 0 bases, with 13 bases remaining between them. Germline values: CDR1 MNHEY, CDR2 SVGAGI. The CDR3 contains 15 residues. This CDR3 is CASRVIAASTDTQYF. CDR3 coding DNA: TGTGCCAGCAGGGTTATTGCGGCGAGCACAGATACGCAGTATTTT.

The rearrangement links TRBV10-1 to TRBJ2-3; 8 bases map to TRBD2. Trimming at V came to 3 bases and at J to 1 base, leaving 0 bases not matched to a gene. The CDR3 is made up of 14 amino acids. Germline V gene data show CDR1 as WNHNN and CDR2 as SYGVQD (reference sequence). The CDR3 DNA reads as TGCGCCAGCAGTGAACTAGCGGGCACAGATACGCAGTATTTT. This codes for CASSELAGTDTQYF.